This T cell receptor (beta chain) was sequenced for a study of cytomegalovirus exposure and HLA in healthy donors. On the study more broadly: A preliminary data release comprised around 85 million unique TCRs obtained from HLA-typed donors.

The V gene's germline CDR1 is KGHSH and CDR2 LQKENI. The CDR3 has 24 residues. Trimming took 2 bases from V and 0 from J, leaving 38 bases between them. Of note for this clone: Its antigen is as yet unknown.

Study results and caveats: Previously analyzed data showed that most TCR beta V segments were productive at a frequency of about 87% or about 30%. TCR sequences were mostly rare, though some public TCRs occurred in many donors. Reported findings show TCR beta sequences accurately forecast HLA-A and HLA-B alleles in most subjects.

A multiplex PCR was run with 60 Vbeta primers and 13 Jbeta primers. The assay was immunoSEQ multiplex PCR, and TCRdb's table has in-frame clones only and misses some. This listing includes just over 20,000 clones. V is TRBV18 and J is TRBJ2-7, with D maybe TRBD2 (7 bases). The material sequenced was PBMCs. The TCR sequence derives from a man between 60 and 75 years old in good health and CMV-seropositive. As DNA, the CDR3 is TGTGCCAGCTCACCAATCGCTATCAATGGGGGGGTATTTCGGTTGGGGGCCTACTCCTACGAGCAGTACTTC. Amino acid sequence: CASSPIAINGGVFRLGAYSYEQYF.